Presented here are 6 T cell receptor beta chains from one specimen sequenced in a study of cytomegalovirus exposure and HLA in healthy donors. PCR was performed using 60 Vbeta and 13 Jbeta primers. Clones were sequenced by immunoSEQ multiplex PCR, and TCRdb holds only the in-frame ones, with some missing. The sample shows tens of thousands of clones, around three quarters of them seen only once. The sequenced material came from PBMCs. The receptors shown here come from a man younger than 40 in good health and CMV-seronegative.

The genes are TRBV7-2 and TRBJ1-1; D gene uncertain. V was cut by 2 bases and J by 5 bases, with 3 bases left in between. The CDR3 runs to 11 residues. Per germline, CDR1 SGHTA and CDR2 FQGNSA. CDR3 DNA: TGTGCCAGCAGCTTAATAACTGAAGCTTTCTTT. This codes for CASSLITEAFF.

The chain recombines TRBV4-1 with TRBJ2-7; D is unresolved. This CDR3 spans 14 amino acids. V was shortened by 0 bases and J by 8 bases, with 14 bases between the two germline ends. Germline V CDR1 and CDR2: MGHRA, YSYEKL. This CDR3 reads CASSQDLGQLQQYF. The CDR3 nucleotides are TGCGCCAGCAGCCAAGATTTGGGCCAATTACAGCAGTACTTC.

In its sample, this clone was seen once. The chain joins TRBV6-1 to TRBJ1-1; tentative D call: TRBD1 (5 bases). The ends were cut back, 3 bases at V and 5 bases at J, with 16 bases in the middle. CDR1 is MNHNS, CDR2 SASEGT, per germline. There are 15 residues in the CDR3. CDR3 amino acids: CASSERTGVGTEAFF. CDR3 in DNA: TGTGCCAGCAGTGAGCGAACGGGGGTTGGTACTGAAGCTTTCTTT.

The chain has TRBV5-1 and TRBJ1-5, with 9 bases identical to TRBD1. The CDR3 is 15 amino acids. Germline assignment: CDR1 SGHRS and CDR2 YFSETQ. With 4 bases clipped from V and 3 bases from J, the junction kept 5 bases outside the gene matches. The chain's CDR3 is CASSAGDRDNQPQHF. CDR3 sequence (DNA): TGCGCCAGCAGCGCGGGGGACAGGGACAATCAGCCCCAGCATTTT.

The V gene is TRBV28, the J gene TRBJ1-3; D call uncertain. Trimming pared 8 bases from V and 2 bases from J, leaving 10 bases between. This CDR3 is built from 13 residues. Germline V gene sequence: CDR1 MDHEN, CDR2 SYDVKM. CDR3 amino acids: CASARVTGNTIYF. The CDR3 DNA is TGTGCCAGCGCCCGGGTGACTGGAAACACCATATATTTT.

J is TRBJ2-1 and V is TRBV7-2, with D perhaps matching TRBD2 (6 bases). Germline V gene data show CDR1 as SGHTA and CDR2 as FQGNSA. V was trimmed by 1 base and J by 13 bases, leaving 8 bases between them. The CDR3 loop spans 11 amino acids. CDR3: CASSLGTTQFF. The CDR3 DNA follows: TGTGCCAGCAGCTTAGGGACTACCCAGTTCTTC.